One sample yielded the 16 T cell receptor beta chains listed below, sequenced in a study of beta chain features in type 1 diabetes. Study-level results: Significant though moderate, a shortening of TCRB CDR3s appeared in all four CD4+ subsets of Type 1 diabetes patients.

No antigen has been identified for these receptors. Every isolated RNA sample was fully reverse transcribed, so sequencing captured expressed TCRB transcripts. Sequenced by immunoSEQ multiplex PCR; TCRdb stores in-frame clones only, minus some. The sample includes tens of thousands of clones, 52% of them seen just once. The sequencing sample was made of Tregs from blood. The receptors were sampled from a woman aged 35 to 49 with type 1 diabetes.

This clone appeared a few times. The rearrangement uses TRBV2 and TRBJ1-5; 9 nucleotides align to TRBD1. With V trimmed by 8 bases and J by 1 base, 9 bases remained unmatched. CDR3 length equals 16 residues. Germline V lookup: CDR1 SNHLY, CDR2 FYNNEI. The CDR3 protein is CASLPSDRGSNQPQHF. DNA for the CDR3: TGTGCCAGCTTACCATCGGACAGGGGCAGCAATCAGCCCCAGCATTTT.

This chain uses TRBV28 with TRBJ1-1; TRBD1 is a possible D gene (6 bases). Per the germline V gene, CDR1 is MDHEN and CDR2 is SYDVKM. Trimming removed 2 bases from V and 6 bases from J, with 16 bases in between. CDR3 size: 15 residues. Here the CDR3 reads CASSLGGRTVPEAFF. CDR3 DNA: TGTGCCAGCAGTTTAGGGGGCAGGACGGTACCTGAAGCTTTCTTT.

The chain has TRBV5-1 and TRBJ2-5, with D possibly matching TRBD2 (6 bases). CDR3 length: 14 amino acids. Germline CDR1 SGHRS, CDR2 YFSETQ. V was shortened by 0 bases and J by 5 bases, with 11 bases between the two germline ends. The CDR3 nucleotides read TGCGCCAGCAGCTTGGCCCCGGGAGCGGAGACCCAGTACTTC. Residues: CASSLAPGAETQYF.

The rearrangement joins TRBV29-1 to TRBJ1-1, with D perhaps matching TRBD1 (5 bases). V was shortened by 4 bases and J by 1 base, with 7 bases between the two germline ends. This CDR3 is 12 amino acids long. Germline V lookup: CDR1 SQVTM, CDR2 ANQGSEA. The CDR3 region is CSVGGWNTEAFF. CDR3 bases: TGCAGCGTTGGGGGCTGGAACACTGAAGCTTTCTTT.

J is TRBJ1-2 and V is TRBV6-5, with a possible D match to TRBD1 (5 bases). In germline, CDR1 is MNHEY, CDR2 SVGAGI. Deletions cut 0 bases from V and 4 bases from J, with 15 bases between. CDR3 length: 16 residues. The CDR3 protein is CASSYSTVSWGYGYTF. The CDR3 DNA follows: TGTGCCAGCAGTTACTCGACAGTGAGCTGGGGCTATGGCTACACCTTC.

The chain joins TRBV5-1 to TRBJ1-1, with 7 bases identical to TRBD1. Trimming at V came to 6 bases and at J to 3 bases, leaving 5 bases not matched to a gene. Per germline, CDR1 SGHRS and CDR2 YFSETQ. The CDR3 has 13 amino acids. Here the CDR3 reads CASMKGADTEAFF. In nucleotides, the CDR3 is TGCGCCAGCATGAAGGGGGCGGACACTGAAGCTTTCTTT.

This clone occurred once. This chain joins TRBV5-4 and TRBJ2-3; 7 nucleotides agree with TRBD2. CDR3 length equals 14 residues. The germline CDR1 and CDR2 sequences are SGHNT and YYREEE (reference sequence). V lost 3 bases and J lost 2; bases outside the gene matches: 3. The CDR3 DNA sequence: TGTGCCAGCAGCTCGGGGACTATCACAGATACGCAGTATTTT. It is translated as CASSSGTITDTQYF. Full variable domain (rest looked up from reference TRBV5-4 and TRBJ2-3): ETGVTQSPTHLIKTRGQQVTLRCSSQSGHNTVSWYQQALGQGPQFIFQYYREEENGRGNFPPRFSGLQFPNYSSELNVNALELDDSALYLCASSSGTITDTQYFGPGTRLTVL.

The V call is TRBV5-1, the J call TRBJ2-7; possible D gene TRBD1, 5 bases. Trimming removed 4 bases from V and 5 bases from J, with 16 bases in between. Germline CDR1 is SGHRS and CDR2 is YFSETQ. The CDR3 has 14 residues. Written as DNA, the CDR3 is TGCGCCAGCAGCCGCAGGGCGCTTGGGGACGAGCAGTACTTC. Its protein is CASSRRALGDEQYF.

The J gene is TRBJ1-1, the V gene TRBV7-9; D is ambiguous. The CDR3 covers 12 residues. The germline V gene has CDR1 SEHNR and CDR2 FQNEAQ (reference sequence). V lost 0 bases and J lost 6, with 5 bases in between. CDR3 sequence: CASSLAISEAFF. The CDR3 nucleotides read TGTGCCAGCAGCTTAGCAATCTCTGAAGCTTTCTTT.

This clone was observed a few times. The chain carries TRBV6-1 and TRBJ2-3; unclear D gene. Trimming shortened V by 3 bases and J by 6 bases, and 10 bases separated the two germline ends. The length of the CDR3 is 13 residues. Germline CDR1 reads MNHNS; CDR2 reads SASEGT. CDR3 bases: TGTGCCAGCAGTGAGATGCGTTGGGATACGCAGTATTTT. This encodes CASSEMRWDTQYF.

The chain recombines TRBV28 with TRBJ1-3; D not resolved. There are 13 residues in the CDR3. V lost 2 bases, J lost 4 bases, and 6 bases lay in between. Germline V lookup: CDR1 MDHEN, CDR2 SYDVKM. The CDR3 here is CASSLTAGNTIYF. The CDR3 DNA follows: TGTGCCAGCAGTTTAACAGCCGGAAACACCATATATTTT.

As concerns this clone: Other DNA sequences of this sample code for an identical CDR3. This chain joins TRBV7-2 and TRBJ1-1; D not certain. The CDR3 has 12 amino acids. Trimming took 1 base from V and 4 from J, leaving 4 bases between them. Germline CDR1 reads SGHTA; CDR2 reads FQGNSA. CDR3: CASSLVRTEAFF. The CDR3 DNA is TGTGCCAGCAGCTTAGTTCGCACTGAAGCTTTCTTT.

CDR3 DNA sequence: TGCGCCAGCAGCTCCCTCGGGGGGAGAAGCTCCTACGAGCAGTACTTC. Protein sequence: CASSSLGGRSSYEQYF. The chain carries TRBV5-1 and TRBJ2-7; TRBD2 agrees at 7 bases. CDR1 is SGHRS, CDR2 YFSETQ, per germline. The CDR3 consists of 16 residues. J gave up 0 bases and V 3 bases, and 9 bases lay outside the gene matches.

This clone was observed a handful of times. This chain joins TRBV7-3 and TRBJ1-1; D not certain. Deletions cut 3 bases from V and 6 bases from J, with 11 bases between. The CDR3 is made up of 13 amino acids. CDR1 and CDR2 (germline): SGHTA, FQGTGA. Here the CDR3 reads CASSFEASAEAFF. CDR3 nucleotides: TGTGCCAGCAGCTTCGAGGCTTCAGCTGAAGCTTTCTTT.

The rearrangement links TRBV4-1 to TRBJ2-7, with D perhaps TRBD2 (6 bases). Germline V CDR1 and CDR2: MGHRA, YSYEKL. V was trimmed by 3 bases and J by 6 bases, leaving 12 bases between them. This CDR3 is 13 amino acids long. CDR3 in amino acids: CASSQGGALEQYF. The CDR3 nucleotides read TGCGCCAGCAGCCAGGGGGGTGCGCTCGAGCAGTACTTC.

The chain joins TRBV13 to TRBJ2-1; possibly TRBD2 for D (5 bases). Germline CDR1 is PRHDT and CDR2 is FYEKMQ (reference sequence). The CDR3 has 14 amino acids. V was cut by 6 bases and J by 3 bases, with 12 bases left in between. CDR3 in DNA: TGTGCCAGCAGTTCCCGACTAATCTACAATGAGCAGTTCTTC. It translates to CASSSRLIYNEQFF.